This T cell receptor beta chain was identified during a study of blood T cell repertoires in COVID-19. The CDR3 extends over 15 amino acids. After removal of 3 bases from V and 3 bases from J, the junction contained 6 bases not matched to a gene. CDR1 and CDR2 (germline): SGHAT, FQNNGV. TCRdb's table, derived via immunoSEQ multiplex PCR, lists solely in-frame clones and lacks some. The data show 20,000 or so clones, with less than 95% seen just once and more than 3.5% held by the top ten. Sequenced input: peripheral blood. The V and J genes are TRBV11-2 and TRBJ2-3; 7 positions agree with TRBD1. The receptor comes from a human donor in a cohort sampled during active COVID-19. The CDR3 loop reads CASSFNRGTTDTQYF. CDR3 sequence (DNA): TGTGCCAGCAGCTTCAACAGGGGAACAACAGATACGCAGTATTTT. The entire variable domain, with the rest obtained from reference TRBV11-2 and TRBJ2-3, is as follows: EAGVAQSPRYKIIEKRQSVAFWCNPISGHATLYWYQQILGQGPKLLIQFQNNGVVDDSQLPKDRFSAERLKGVDSTLKIQPAKLEDSAVYLCASSFNRGTTDTQYFGPGTRLTVL.